The present T cell receptor beta chain was sequenced within a study of T cells in Graves' hyperthyroidism and ophthalmopathy. It was RNA transcripts that yielded the amplified TCR beta CDR3 regions. HTBI primers were the set used in a first-round RT-PCR of the TCR CDR3. MiXCR was run by TCRdb on the multiplex PCR reads, yielding one entry per CDR3 protein. Altogether around 700,000 distinct CDR3 sequences are present, under 20% being singletons, with the ten largest covering over 15%. The length of the CDR3 is 13 residues. V lost 11 bases, J lost 6 bases, and 17 bases lay in between. Looked up from germline, CDR1 is MNHEY and CDR2 is SVGEGT.

Sequencing was performed on blood. The rearrangement links TRBV6-2 or TRBV6-3 to TRBJ1-5; TRBD1 is a possible D gene (6 bases). The TCR comes from a woman between 45 and 60 years old with Graves' hyperthyroidism that later progressed to Graves' ophthalmopathy. The CDR3 DNA follows: TGTGCCGTTCACAGGGAGGCGGGTCAGCCCCAGCATTTT. Protein sequence: CAVHREAGQPQHF.